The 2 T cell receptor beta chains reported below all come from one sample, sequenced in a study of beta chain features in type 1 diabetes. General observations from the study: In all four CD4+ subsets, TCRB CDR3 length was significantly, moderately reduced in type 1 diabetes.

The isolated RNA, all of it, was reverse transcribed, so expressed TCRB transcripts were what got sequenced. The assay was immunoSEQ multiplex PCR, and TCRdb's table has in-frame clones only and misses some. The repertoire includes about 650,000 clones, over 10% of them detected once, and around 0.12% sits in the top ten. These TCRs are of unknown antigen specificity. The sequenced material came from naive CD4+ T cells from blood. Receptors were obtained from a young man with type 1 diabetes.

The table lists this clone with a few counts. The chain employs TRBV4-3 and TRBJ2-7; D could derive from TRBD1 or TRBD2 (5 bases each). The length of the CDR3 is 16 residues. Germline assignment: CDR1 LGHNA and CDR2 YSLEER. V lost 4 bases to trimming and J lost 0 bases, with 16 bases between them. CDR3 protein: CASSPGRAGSSYEQYF. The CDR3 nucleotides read TGCGCCAGCAGCCCTGGAAGGGCAGGGAGCTCCTACGAGCAGTACTTC.

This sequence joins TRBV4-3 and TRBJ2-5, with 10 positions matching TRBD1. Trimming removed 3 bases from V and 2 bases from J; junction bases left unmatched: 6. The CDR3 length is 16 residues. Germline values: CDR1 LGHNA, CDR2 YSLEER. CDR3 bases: TGCGCCAGCAGCCAGTCCCCGGGACAGGGGCAAGAGACCCAGTACTTC. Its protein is CASSQSPGQGQETQYF.